This section outlines one T cell receptor (beta chain) sequence together with its context. No antigen is known for it. This sample stems from a study of cytomegalovirus exposure and HLA in healthy donors. Background on the study: The roughly 120 validation repertoires, a later analysis reported, used the same platform as the approximately 700 first-cohort repertoires. General study points: Among TCR beta chains, those listed as cytomegalovirus-associated numbered about 160. Both high specificity and high sensitivity reportedly marked the classifier's diagnosis of cytomegalovirus status.

The data were produced by immunoSEQ multiplex PCR, yet TCRdb's version contains in-frame clones alone and is incomplete. The data show about 160,000 clones, with roughly 86% seen just once and 4% to 4.5% held by the top ten. Per the germline V gene, CDR1 is SEHNR and CDR2 is FQNEAQ (reference sequence). The CDR3 spans 16 residues. V dropped 5 bases and J dropped 5 bases, with 22 bases sitting between them. This TCR came from a man aged 18 to 29 in good health and CMV-seropositive. The sequencing sample was made of PBMCs. The chain has TRBV7-9 and TRBJ2-7; a weak D match, TRBD1 (6 bases). In DNA, the CDR3 is TGTGCCAGCAGCACTTGGACAGCCCTTACCACGGACGAGCAGTACTTC. Translation: CASSTWTALTTDEQYF.